This passage covers 18 T cell receptor beta chains from one sample sequenced in a study of PD-1 blockade in classical Hodgkin lymphoma. Clones were sequenced by immunoSEQ multiplex PCR, and TCRdb holds only the in-frame ones, with some missing. The sample records approximately 9,500 clones, about 80% being singletons. All trial patients relapsed after autologous stem cell transplantation. Researchers used magnetic negative selection to pull out pure CD4+ T cells from thawed PBMCs. The sample was CD4+ T cells from blood, taken at baseline. Receptors originate from a human donor with classical Hodgkin lymphoma.

The rearrangement links TRBV11-2 to TRBJ2-3; maybe TRBD2 (5 bases). CDR3 size: 17 residues. V lost 3 bases and J 3 bases, leaving 19 bases between the germline ends. Germline lookup yields CDR1 SGHAT and CDR2 FQNNGV. DNA of the CDR3: TGTGCCAGCAGCTTGGACTTAGGACTGATTAAAACAGATACGCAGTATTTT. Translating it yields CASSLDLGLIKTDTQYF.

The genes are TRBV18 and TRBJ2-1; 12 bases align to TRBD2. Losses at the gene ends were 3 bases for V and 3 bases for J; bases not matched to a gene: 15. The CDR3 length is 20 residues. Per the germline V gene, CDR1 is KGHSH and CDR2 is LQKENI. For the CDR3, the DNA is TGTGCCAGCTCACCCCCCTCAATTTGGACTAGCGGGAAATTCTACAATGAGCAGTTCTTC. Translated: CASSPPSIWTSGKFYNEQFF.

This clone has more than one count but fewer than ten. The chain links TRBV13 to TRBJ1-1; 7 bases line up with TRBD1. The CDR3 is 17 amino acids. Per the germline V gene, CDR1 is PRHDT and CDR2 is FYEKMQ (reference sequence). The ends lost 8 bases at V and 0 bases at J; junction bases unmatched: 15. CDR3 protein: CASLRGAGTFLNTEAFF. The CDR3 region has the DNA TGTGCCAGCCTCAGGGGGGCCGGTACCTTTTTGAACACTGAAGCTTTCTTT. Filled out from reference TRBV13 and TRBJ1-1, the complete variable domain reads AAGVIQSPRHLIKEKRETATLKCYPIPRHDTVYWYQQGPGQDPQFLISFYEKMQSDKGSIPDRFSAQQFSDYHSELNMSSLELGDSALYFCASLRGAGTFLNTEAFFGQGTRLTVV.

The J gene is TRBJ2-2, the V gene TRBV4-1; maybe TRBD2 (5 bases). The CDR3 runs 15 residues. Germline assignment: CDR1 MGHRA and CDR2 YSYEKL. V dropped 4 bases and J dropped 3 bases, with 12 bases sitting between them. CDR3 region: CASSRGRGDTGELFF. The CDR3 nucleotides read TGCGCCAGCAGCCGAGGACGGGGAGACACCGGGGAGCTGTTTTTT.

This clone was seen a handful of times. The genes are TRBV10-1 and TRBJ2-7; 8 positions agree with TRBD2. The CDR3 runs to 17 residues. J was trimmed by 2 bases and V by 5 bases; bases with no gene match: 14. CDR1 and CDR2 from the germline V gene are WNHNN and SYGVQD (reference sequence). The CDR3, as DNA: TGCGCCAGCAGTTCAACGGCCCGACTAGCGTCTACCTACGAGCAGTACTTC. As protein: CASSSTARLASTYEQYF.

The chain has TRBV7-9 and TRBJ1-5; D gene ambiguous. V was cut by 6 bases and J by 7 bases, with 10 bases left in between. The CDR3 length is 12 residues. The V gene's germline CDR1 is SEHNR and CDR2 FQNEAQ (reference sequence). CDR3: CASSQSGQPQHF. The CDR3 region has the DNA TGTGCCAGCAGTCAATCCGGGCAGCCCCAGCATTTT.

This clone was counted once. The J gene is TRBJ1-2, the V gene TRBV18; TRBD1 aligns across 7 bases. The germline V gene has CDR1 KGHSH and CDR2 LQKENI. After removal of 3 bases from V and 6 bases from J, the junction contained 7 bases not matched to a gene. This CDR3 comprises 14 residues. CDR3 sequence reads: CASSPNRQGDGYTF. CDR3 bases: TGTGCCAGCTCACCCAATAGACAGGGCGATGGCTACACCTTC.

This clone was seen more than once but under ten times. J is TRBJ2-1 and V is TRBV7-9; the D call may be TRBD1 or TRBD2 (5 bases each). The CDR3 has 15 amino acids. The V gene's germline CDR1 is SEHNR and CDR2 FQNEAQ (reference sequence). V lost 5 bases and J 4 bases, leaving 15 bases between the germline ends. DNA of the CDR3: TGTGCCAGCAGCCCGGGACGCCCAAAGTACAATGAGCAGTTCTTC. This gives the protein CASSPGRPKYNEQFF.

This clone was counted between two and nine times. The chain has TRBV27 and TRBJ2-5, with 7 bases aligning to TRBD1. Germline V gives CDR1 MNHEY, CDR2 SMNVEV (reference sequence). The J segment lost 7 bases and the V segment lost 0 bases, leaving 5 bases of the junction unmatched. The CDR3 runs to 14 residues. CDR3 residues: CASSLSSGGGTQYF. CDR3 bases: TGTGCCAGCAGTTTATCGTCAGGGGGTGGGACCCAGTACTTC.

The J gene is TRBJ2-7, the V gene TRBV4-1; 7 bases agree with TRBD1. The germline V gene has CDR1 MGHRA and CDR2 YSYEKL. The trim removed 2 bases at V and 0 bases at J, leaving 10 bases unmatched. The CDR3 loop spans 17 amino acids. The DNA of the CDR3 is TGCGCCAGCAGCCAACGCTTAGCCGGGACAGCCTCCTACGAGCAGTACTTC. Its protein product is CASSQRLAGTASYEQYF.

The gene calls are TRBV2 and TRBJ1-4; 8 nucleotides match TRBD1. The length of the CDR3 is 16 residues. From germline, CDR1 is SNHLY and CDR2 FYNNEI. V gave up 6 bases and J gave up 0 bases; unmatched junction bases: 6. The CDR3 is CASSRQGRATNEKLFF. CDR3 DNA sequence: TGTGCCAGCAGCCGACAGGGGCGAGCAACTAATGAAAAACTGTTTTTT.

The rearrangement uses TRBV6-1 and TRBJ1-5, with no clear D. Germline lookup yields CDR1 MNHNS and CDR2 SASEGT. Deletions cut 7 bases from V and 2 bases from J, with 9 bases between. This CDR3 contains 13 residues. The CDR3 spells CASMDWGNQPQHF. CDR3 in DNA: TGTGCCAGCATGGACTGGGGCAATCAGCCCCAGCATTTT.

This chain joins TRBV5-1 and TRBJ2-5; 11 nucleotides line up with TRBD1. V lost 5 bases to trimming and J lost 5 bases; unmatched junction nucleotides: 8. This CDR3 spans 15 amino acids. Germline CDR1 reads SGHRS; CDR2 reads YFSETQ. The CDR3 DNA sequence: TGCGCCAGCAGTCAAGCCGGGACAGGGGGGGAGACCCAGTACTTC. This gives the protein CASSQAGTGGETQYF.

This clone was seen only a few times. This chain connects TRBV11-2 to TRBJ2-7, with 9 bases aligning to TRBD2. There are 15 residues in the CDR3. V lost 0 bases to trimming and J lost 6 bases; unmatched junction nucleotides: 6. The germline CDR1 and CDR2 sequences are SGHAT and FQNNGV. The CDR3 coding sequence is TGTGCCAGCAGCTTAGAGGGACTAGCAGGATCCGAGCAGTACTTC. It translates to CASSLEGLAGSEQYF.

The rearrangement joins TRBV18 to TRBJ2-5; D may be TRBD1 (6 bases). Germline loops: CDR1 KGHSH, CDR2 LQKENI. The CDR3 sequence is 16 residues long. Trimming stripped 3 bases from V and 1 base from J, with 15 bases between. CDR3 DNA: TGTGCCAGCTCACCCAGAGACAGGTTGCTCCAAGAGACCCAGTACTTC. Translating gives CASSPRDRLLQETQYF.

This rearrangement joins TRBV9 to TRBJ2-7; D is uncertain. The CDR3 is made up of 12 amino acids. V shed 4 bases and J shed 3 bases, with 8 bases lying between them. Germline V CDR1 and CDR2: SGDLS, YYNGEE. The CDR3 DNA reads TGTGCCAGCAGCCAAGGCCTCTACGAGCAGTACTTC. Its protein product is CASSQGLYEQYF.

The gene calls are TRBV21-1 and TRBJ2-5; the table's D gene call, TRBD2, was not cross checked with the DNA. TRBV21-1 is shown as a pseudogene. This CDR3 has 18 residues. CDR3 loop: CASSKEVVALVGGETQYF. CDR3 nucleotide sequence: TGTGCCAGCAGCAAAGAAGTAGTGGCACTAGTCGGAGGAGAGACCCAGTACTTC.

V gene TRBV19 combines with J gene TRBJ1-6, with D possibly being TRBD1 (5 bases). Germline V CDR1 and CDR2: LNHDA, SQIVND (reference sequence). Trimming shortened V by 4 bases and J by 4 bases, and 11 bases separated the two germline ends. The CDR3 runs to 15 residues. CDR3 sequence (DNA): TGTGCCAGTAGTAACCGGGACCGATATAATTCACCCCTCCACTTT. Its translation: CASSNRDRYNSPLHF.